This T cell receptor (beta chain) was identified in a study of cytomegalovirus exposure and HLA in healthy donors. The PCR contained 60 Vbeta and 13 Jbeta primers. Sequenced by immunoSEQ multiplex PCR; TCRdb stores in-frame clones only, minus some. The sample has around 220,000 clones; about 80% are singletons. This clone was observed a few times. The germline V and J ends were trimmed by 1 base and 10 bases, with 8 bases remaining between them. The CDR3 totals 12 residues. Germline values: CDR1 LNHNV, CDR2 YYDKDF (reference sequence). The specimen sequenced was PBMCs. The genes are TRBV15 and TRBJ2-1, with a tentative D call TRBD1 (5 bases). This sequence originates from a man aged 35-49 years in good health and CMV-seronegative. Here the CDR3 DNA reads TGTGCCACCAGCAGAGGGGCAGGGGAGCAGTTCTTC. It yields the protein CATSRGAGEQFF.